Listed here are 21 T cell receptor beta chains from one sample, sequenced in a study of long-term antiretroviral therapy in people with HIV. At the survey level, the v3.0 immunoSEQ assay was run. TCRdb's copy holds only in-frame clones and misses some; the assay was immunoSEQ multiplex PCR. The sample yields about 16,000 clones, 78% seen once. Source: unsorted PBMCs, taken about 3.1 years after starting antiretroviral therapy. The receptors come from a woman aged 40 to 50 with HIV.

The chain is built from TRBV2 and TRBJ2-2; no definite D call. Germline CDR1 is SNHLY and CDR2 is FYNNEI. This CDR3 contains 13 residues. The V gene lost 4 bases and the J gene lost 4 bases, with 7 bases spanning the gap. The DNA for the CDR3 is TGTGCCAGCAGTGGATTCGGCACCGGGGAGCTGTTTTTT. It yields the protein CASSGFGTGELFF.

V is TRBV10-3 and J is TRBJ2-1; D possibly matches TRBD1 or TRBD2 (5 bases each). The CDR3 consists of 14 residues. V lost 6 bases to trimming and J lost 5 bases, with 14 bases between them. The germline gives CDR1 ENHRY, CDR2 SYGVKD. CDR3 DNA sequence: TGTGCCATCAGCGGAGTTAGGGGAGACAATGAGCAGTTCTTC. Amino acids: CAISGVRGDNEQFF.

V usage is TRBV7-8 and J usage is TRBJ2-7, with no clear D. This CDR3 contains 14 residues. The germline gives CDR1 SGHVS, CDR2 FQNEAQ. Trimming pared 6 bases from V and 3 bases from J, leaving 15 bases between. The CDR3 protein is CASSRVSSDYEQYF. CDR3 DNA: TGTGCCAGCAGTCGAGTTAGTTCGGACTACGAGCAGTACTTC.

J is TRBJ2-5 and V is TRBV5-4; D ambiguous. The V end lost 1 base, the J end lost 2 bases, and 12 bases lay between the germline ends. From germline, CDR1 is SGHNT and CDR2 YYREEE (reference sequence). This CDR3 spans 15 amino acids. The DNA for the CDR3 is TGTGCCAGCAGCTTGATTCCCCAAACACAAGAGACCCAGTACTTC. Translation: CASSLIPQTQETQYF.

The J gene is TRBJ2-5, the V gene TRBV6-1; 7 bases are a match to TRBD1. V lost 7 bases to trimming and J lost 5 bases; unmatched junction nucleotides: 13. The CDR3 runs 15 residues. Looked up from germline, CDR1 is MNHNS and CDR2 is SASEGT. DNA for the CDR3: TGTGCCAGCACGGAAGGAAGGGGGCGAGAGGAGACCCAGTACTTC. It codes for CASTEGRGREETQYF.

The chain uses TRBV6-5 and TRBJ2-5, with D maybe TRBD2 (7 bases). Germline V gene sequence: CDR1 MNHEY, CDR2 SVGAGI. V lost 7 bases and J 5 bases, leaving 20 bases between the germline ends. This CDR3 has 15 residues. CDR3 nucleotide sequence: TGTGCCAGCAATCCCCATAGGGGGGGAGGGGAGACCCAGTACTTC. Its translation is CASNPHRGGGETQYF.

This chain uses TRBV7-2 with TRBJ1-1; tentative D call: TRBD1 (5 bases). From germline, CDR1 is SGHTA and CDR2 FQGNSA. Trimming left V 3 bases short and J 13 bases short, with 12 bases between. The CDR3 length is 11 residues. CDR3 amino acids: CASSLGRVVFF. The CDR3 DNA is TGTGCCAGCAGCTTGGGGCGCGTTGTTTTCTTT.

This chain links TRBV6-1 with TRBJ2-4; the match to TRBD1 covers 8 bases. V gave up 7 bases and J gave up 6 bases; unmatched junction bases: 11. Germline loops: CDR1 MNHNS, CDR2 SASEGT. The CDR3 length is 15 residues. DNA for the CDR3: TGTGCCAGCACCACACCCGGGACAGGTGGAAACATTCAGTACTTC. As protein: CASTTPGTGGNIQYF.

This clone was seen more than once but under ten times. This rearrangement joins TRBV15 to TRBJ2-2; D is undetermined. Germline CDR1 reads LNHNV; CDR2 reads YYDKDF (reference sequence). V dropped 1 base and J dropped 6 bases, with 18 bases sitting between them. The CDR3 length is 17 residues. The CDR3 sequence is CATSRVVIWGLPGELFF. The CDR3 DNA follows: TGTGCCACCAGCAGAGTCGTAATTTGGGGATTGCCCGGGGAGCTGTTTTTT.

This clone turned up a few times. The rearrangement uses TRBV27 and TRBJ1-2, with D possibly matching TRBD1 (6 bases). The CDR3 is 14 amino acids. V lost 0 bases and J lost 7, with 12 bases in between. Germline assignment: CDR1 MNHEY and CDR2 SMNVEV (reference sequence). The CDR3 is CASSLSPYRAGYTF. As DNA, the CDR3 is TGTGCCAGCAGTTTATCGCCCTACAGGGCTGGCTACACCTTC.

The chain employs TRBV18 and TRBJ1-2; TRBD1 might be the D (6 bases). The germline gives CDR1 KGHSH, CDR2 LQKENI. There are 16 residues in the CDR3. V lost 2 bases to trimming and J lost 6 bases, with 19 bases between them. The CDR3 protein is CASSPGQNQMADGYTF. CDR3 bases: TGTGCCAGCTCACCAGGACAGAATCAGATGGCGGATGGCTACACCTTC.

The V call is TRBV5-1, the J call TRBJ2-3, with TRBD2 matching over 10 bases. The CDR3 covers 18 residues. Trimming at V came to 6 bases and at J to 0 bases, leaving 13 bases not matched to a gene. Germline V gene sequence: CDR1 SGHRS, CDR2 YFSETQ. The CDR3 sequence is CASIWGLAGGTSTDTQYF. In DNA form, the CDR3 reads TGCGCCAGCATCTGGGGGTTAGCGGGGGGAACTAGCACAGATACGCAGTATTTT.

This chain links TRBV18 with TRBJ2-2; TRBD2 matches at 8 bases. This CDR3 has 18 residues. Trimming cost V 5 bases and J 0 bases; bases outside gene matches: 11. Per the germline V gene, CDR1 is KGHSH and CDR2 is LQKENI. The CDR3 here is CASSTKPAGGANTGELFF. The CDR3 nucleotides read TGTGCCAGCTCAACTAAACCGGCGGGGGGCGCGAACACCGGGGAGCTGTTTTTT.

V is TRBV6-1 and J is TRBJ1-5; 8 bases align to TRBD1. Germline values: CDR1 MNHNS, CDR2 SASEGT. The junction had 8 bases not matched to a gene; V was cut back by 7 bases and J by 6 bases. This CDR3 is built from 14 residues. In nucleotides, the CDR3 is TGTGCCAGCACCCAGGACAGGGAAGGTCAGCCCCAGCATTTT. Its protein is CASTQDREGQPQHF.

V and J are TRBV30 and TRBJ1-1; 7 bases map to TRBD1. Trimming at V came to 3 bases and at J to 7 bases, leaving 11 bases not matched to a gene. CDR3 length: 14 amino acids. Germline assignment: CDR1 GTSNPN and CDR2 SVGIG (reference sequence). The CDR3 loop is CAWRTGQSGSEAFF. The CDR3 DNA sequence: TGTGCCTGGAGGACGGGACAGAGTGGGAGTGAAGCTTTCTTT.

This clone was counted a single time. The CDR3 DNA reads TGTGCCACAACCCCCGGGGAGCTGTTTTTT. It yields the protein CATTPGELFF. The V call is TRBV7-9, the J call TRBJ2-2; no clear D. There are 10 residues in the CDR3. Germline V gives CDR1 SEHNR, CDR2 FQNEAQ (reference sequence). Trimming stripped 10 bases from V and 6 bases from J, with 6 bases between.

This chain connects TRBV4-1 to TRBJ2-7, with 7 positions matching TRBD1. This CDR3 region has 15 residues. The V gene end was trimmed by 1 base and the J gene end by 0 bases; junction bases not matched to a gene: 3. Germline values: CDR1 MGHRA, CDR2 YSYEKL. CDR3 sequence: CASSQGRDSSYEQYF. For the CDR3, the DNA is TGCGCCAGCAGCCAAGGCCGGGACAGCTCCTACGAGCAGTACTTC.

V gene TRBV5-5 combines with J gene TRBJ1-5; weak D call: TRBD1 (5 bases). The germline V gene has CDR1 SGHKS and CDR2 YYEKEE (reference sequence). CDR3 length equals 15 residues. The germline V and J ends were trimmed by 4 bases and 2 bases, with 13 bases remaining between them. For the CDR3, the DNA is TGTGCCAGCAGCCGTTATGCGGGGGGCAATCAGCCCCAGCATTTT. Its translation is CASSRYAGGNQPQHF.

This sequence joins TRBV4-3 and TRBJ1-2; 9 nucleotides align to TRBD1. The germline V gene encodes CDR1 LGHNA and CDR2 YSLEER. The CDR3 consists of 16 residues. Unmatched junction bases numbered 4, after V lost 0 bases and J lost 2 bases. CDR3 protein: CASSQDLGQGNYGYTF. The CDR3 DNA follows: TGCGCCAGCAGCCAAGATCTTGGACAGGGGAACTATGGCTACACCTTC.

This chain connects TRBV30 to TRBJ1-2, with TRBD1 matching 7 bases. J lost 8 bases, V lost 7 bases, and 16 bases had no gene match. Germline assignment: CDR1 GTSNPN and CDR2 SVGIG (reference sequence). The CDR3 contains 14 residues. The CDR3 is CAYQKQGMAGGYTF. DNA for the CDR3: TGTGCCTACCAAAAACAGGGGATGGCGGGGGGCTACACCTTC.

This chain uses TRBV5-4 with TRBJ1-2, with TRBD1 matching 8 bases. The length of the CDR3 is 14 residues. Germline CDR1 SGHNT, CDR2 YYREEE (reference sequence). Unmatched junction bases numbered 10, after V lost 7 bases and J lost 5 bases. The CDR3 is CASHFQGAEYGYTF. The CDR3 DNA reads as TGTGCCAGCCACTTTCAGGGGGCTGAGTATGGCTACACCTTC.